This entry features one TCR beta chain sequence. The antigen is unknown. Regions amplified from RNA transcripts were the TCR beta CDR3 regions. When the TCR CDR3 underwent first-round RT-PCR, the HTBI primer set was used. TCRdb used MiXCR to reprocess the multiplex PCR reads, holding one entry per CDR3 protein. The sample has under 700,000 distinct CDR3 sequences; just over 45% are singletons. This sample stems from a study of T cells in Graves' hyperthyroidism and ophthalmopathy. Study-wide results and caveats: In simple terms, a model built on 13 V-J features told ophthalmopathy apart from stable hyperthyroidism.

Germline CDR1 reads SGHNT; CDR2 reads YYREEE (reference sequence). The ends lost 3 bases at V and 0 bases at J; junction bases unmatched: 6. The CDR3 contains 16 residues. This receptor was taken from a woman between 18 and 29 years old with Graves' hyperthyroidism. The V and J genes are TRBV5-4 and TRBJ1-1; 9 nucleotides match TRBD1. The sequencing input was peripheral blood or thyroid tissue (not recorded which). CDR3 sequence: CASSSGTGRMNTEAFF. The CDR3 nucleotides read TGTGCCAGCAGCTCCGGGACAGGGCGCATGAACACTGAAGCTTTCTTT.